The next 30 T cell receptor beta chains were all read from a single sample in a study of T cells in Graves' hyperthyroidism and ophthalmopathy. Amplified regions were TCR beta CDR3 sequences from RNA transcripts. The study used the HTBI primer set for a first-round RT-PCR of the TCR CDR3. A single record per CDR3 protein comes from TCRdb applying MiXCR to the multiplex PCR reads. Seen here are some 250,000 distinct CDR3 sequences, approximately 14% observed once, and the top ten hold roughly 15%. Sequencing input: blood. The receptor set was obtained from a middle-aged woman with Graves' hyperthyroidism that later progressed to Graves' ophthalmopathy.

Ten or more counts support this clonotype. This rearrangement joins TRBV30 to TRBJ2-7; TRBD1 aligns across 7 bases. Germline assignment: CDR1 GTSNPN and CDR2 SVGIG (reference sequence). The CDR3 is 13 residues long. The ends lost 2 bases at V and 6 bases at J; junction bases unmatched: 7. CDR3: CAWSPTHRGEQYF. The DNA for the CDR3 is TGTGCCTGGAGTCCGACCCACAGGGGCGAGCAGTACTTC.

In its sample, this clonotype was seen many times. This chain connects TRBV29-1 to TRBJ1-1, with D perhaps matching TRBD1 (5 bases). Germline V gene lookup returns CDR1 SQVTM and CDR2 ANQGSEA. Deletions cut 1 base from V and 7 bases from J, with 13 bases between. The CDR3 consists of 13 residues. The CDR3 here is CSVEARGSLEAFF. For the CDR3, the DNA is TGCAGCGTTGAAGCGCGGGGCTCACTTGAAGCTTTCTTT.

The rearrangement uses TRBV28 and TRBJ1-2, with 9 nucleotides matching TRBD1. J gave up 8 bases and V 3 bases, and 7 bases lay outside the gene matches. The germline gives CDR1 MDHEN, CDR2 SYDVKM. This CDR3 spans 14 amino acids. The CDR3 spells CASSFMTGGRGYTF. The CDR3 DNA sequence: TGTGCCAGCAGTTTTATGACAGGGGGTAGAGGCTACACCTTC.

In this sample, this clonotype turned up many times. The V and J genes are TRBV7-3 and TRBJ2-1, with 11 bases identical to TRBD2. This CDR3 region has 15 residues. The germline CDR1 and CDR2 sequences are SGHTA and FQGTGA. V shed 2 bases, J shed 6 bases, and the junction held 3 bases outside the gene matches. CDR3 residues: CASSLSSGRFNEQFF. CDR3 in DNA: TGTGCCAGCAGCTTATCTAGCGGGAGGTTCAATGAGCAGTTCTTC. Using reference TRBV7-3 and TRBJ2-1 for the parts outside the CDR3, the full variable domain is GAGVSQTPSNKVTEKGKYVELRCDPISGHTALYWYRQSLGQGPEFLIYFQGTGAADDSGLPNDRFFAVRPEGSVSTLKIQRTERGDSAVYLCASSLSSGRFNEQFFGPGTRLTVL.

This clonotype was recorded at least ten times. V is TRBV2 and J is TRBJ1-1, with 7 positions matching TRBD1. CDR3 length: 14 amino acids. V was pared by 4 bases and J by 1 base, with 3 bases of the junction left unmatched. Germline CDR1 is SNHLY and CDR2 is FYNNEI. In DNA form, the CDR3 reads TGTGCCAGCAGTGTACAGGGGTCGAACACTGAAGCTTTCTTT. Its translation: CASSVQGSNTEAFF.

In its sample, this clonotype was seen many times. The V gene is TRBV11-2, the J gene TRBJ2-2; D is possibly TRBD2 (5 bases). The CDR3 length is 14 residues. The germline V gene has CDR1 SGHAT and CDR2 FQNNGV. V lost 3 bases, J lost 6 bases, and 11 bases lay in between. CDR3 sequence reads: CASSFASPAGELFF. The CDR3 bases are TGTGCCAGCAGCTTTGCTAGCCCGGCCGGGGAGCTGTTTTTT. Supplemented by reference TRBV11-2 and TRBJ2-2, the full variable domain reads EAGVAQSPRYKIIEKRQSVAFWCNPISGHATLYWYQQILGQGPKLLIQFQNNGVVDDSQLPKDRFSAERLKGVDSTLKIQPAKLEDSAVYLCASSFASPAGELFFGEGSRLTVL.

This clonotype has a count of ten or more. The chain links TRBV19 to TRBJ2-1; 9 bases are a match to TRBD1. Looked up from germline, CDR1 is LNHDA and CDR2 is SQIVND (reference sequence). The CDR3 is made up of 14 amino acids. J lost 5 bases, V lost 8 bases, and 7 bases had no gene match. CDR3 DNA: TGTGCCAGTCGTAAACAGGGGGCCAACAATGAGCAGTTCTTC. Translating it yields CASRKQGANNEQFF.

For the CDR3, the DNA is TGTGCCAGCAGCTTGGGACCGGCCGCGAGTACACCCCTCCACTTT. Translating it yields CASSLGPAASTPLHF. V and J are TRBV5-5 and TRBJ1-6; D is uncertain. CDR3 length: 15 residues. CDR1 is SGHKS, CDR2 YYEKEE, per germline (reference sequence). V gave up 0 bases and J gave up 11 bases, with 15 bases separating them.

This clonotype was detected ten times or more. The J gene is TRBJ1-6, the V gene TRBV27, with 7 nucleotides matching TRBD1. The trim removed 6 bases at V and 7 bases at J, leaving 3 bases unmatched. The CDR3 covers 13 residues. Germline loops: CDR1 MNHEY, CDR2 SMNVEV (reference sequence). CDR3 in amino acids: CASRRQGNSPLHF. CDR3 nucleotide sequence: TGTGCCAGCAGGAGACAGGGCAATTCACCCCTCCACTTT.

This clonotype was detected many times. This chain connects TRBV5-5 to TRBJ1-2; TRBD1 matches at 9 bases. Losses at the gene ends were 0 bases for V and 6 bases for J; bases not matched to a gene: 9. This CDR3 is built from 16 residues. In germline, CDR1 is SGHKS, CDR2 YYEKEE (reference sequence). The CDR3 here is CASSLALNRGQNGYTF. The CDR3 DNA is TGTGCCAGCAGCTTGGCTCTTAACAGGGGGCAGAATGGCTACACCTTC. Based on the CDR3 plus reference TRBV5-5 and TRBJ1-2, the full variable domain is DAGVTQSPTHLIKTRGQQVTLRCSPISGHKSVSWYQQVLGQGPQFIFQYYEKEERGRGNFPDRFSARQFPNYSSELNVNALLLGDSALYLCASSLALNRGQNGYTFGSGTRLTVV.

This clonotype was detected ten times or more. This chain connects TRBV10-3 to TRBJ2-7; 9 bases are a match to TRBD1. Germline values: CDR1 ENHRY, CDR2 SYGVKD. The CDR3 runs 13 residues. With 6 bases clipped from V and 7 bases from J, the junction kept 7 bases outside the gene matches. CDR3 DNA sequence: TGTGCCATCAGCCGGGACAGGGAGGGAGAGCAGTACTTC. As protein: CAISRDREGEQYF.

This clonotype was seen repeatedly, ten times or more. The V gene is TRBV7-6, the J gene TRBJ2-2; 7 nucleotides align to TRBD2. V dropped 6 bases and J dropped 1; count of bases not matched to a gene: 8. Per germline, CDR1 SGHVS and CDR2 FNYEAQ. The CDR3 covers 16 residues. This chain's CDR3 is CASSRRAGENTGELFF. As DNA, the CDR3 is TGTGCCAGCAGTCGACGGGCGGGAGAGAACACCGGGGAGCTGTTTTTT.

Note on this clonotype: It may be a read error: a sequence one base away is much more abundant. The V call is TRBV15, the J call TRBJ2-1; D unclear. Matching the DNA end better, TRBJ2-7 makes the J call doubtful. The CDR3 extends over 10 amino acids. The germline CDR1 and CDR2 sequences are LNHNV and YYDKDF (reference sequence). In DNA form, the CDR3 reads TGTGCCACCGGGTTCAATGAGCAGTACTTC. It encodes CATGFNEQYF.

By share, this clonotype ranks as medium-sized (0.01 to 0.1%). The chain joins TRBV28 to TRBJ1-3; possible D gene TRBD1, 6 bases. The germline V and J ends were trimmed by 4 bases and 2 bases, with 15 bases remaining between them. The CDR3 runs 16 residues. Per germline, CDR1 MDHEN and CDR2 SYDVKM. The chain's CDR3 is CASSSYTGTTGNTIYF. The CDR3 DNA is TGTGCCAGCAGTTCGTATACCGGGACAACTGGAAACACCATATATTTT.

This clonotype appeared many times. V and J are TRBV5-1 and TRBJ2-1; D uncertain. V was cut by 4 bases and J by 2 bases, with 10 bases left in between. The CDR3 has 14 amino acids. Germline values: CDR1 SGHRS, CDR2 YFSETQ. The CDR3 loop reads CASSVDAPYNEQFF. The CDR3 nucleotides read TGCGCCAGCAGCGTGGACGCGCCCTACAATGAGCAGTTCTTC.

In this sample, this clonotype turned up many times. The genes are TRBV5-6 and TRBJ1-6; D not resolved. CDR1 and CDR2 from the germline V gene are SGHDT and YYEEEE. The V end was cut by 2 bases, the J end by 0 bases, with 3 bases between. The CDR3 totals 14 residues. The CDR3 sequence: CASSLSSYNSPLHF. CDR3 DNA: TGTGCCAGCAGCTTAAGCTCCTATAATTCACCCCTCCACTTT.

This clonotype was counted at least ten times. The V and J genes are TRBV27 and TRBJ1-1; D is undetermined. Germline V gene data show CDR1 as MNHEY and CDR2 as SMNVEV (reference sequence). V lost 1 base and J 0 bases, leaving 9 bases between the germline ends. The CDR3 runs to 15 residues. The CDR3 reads CASSLFADLNTEAFF. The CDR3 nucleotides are TGTGCCAGCAGTTTATTTGCCGATTTGAACACTGAAGCTTTCTTT.

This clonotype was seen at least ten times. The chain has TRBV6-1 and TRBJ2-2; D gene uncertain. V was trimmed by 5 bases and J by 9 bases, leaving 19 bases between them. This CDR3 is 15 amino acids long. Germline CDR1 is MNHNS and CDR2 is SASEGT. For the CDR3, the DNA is TGTGCCAGCAGTTACGCCAGGTCCCCCCCCCGGGAGCTGTTTTTT. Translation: CASSYARSPPRELFF.

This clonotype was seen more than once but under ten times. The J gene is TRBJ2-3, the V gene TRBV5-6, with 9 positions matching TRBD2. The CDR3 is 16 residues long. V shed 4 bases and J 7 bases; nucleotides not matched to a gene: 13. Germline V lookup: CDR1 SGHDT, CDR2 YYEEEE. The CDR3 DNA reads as TGTGCCAGCAGCCCGTTAGCGGGGGCCCTCCCGTATACGCAGTATTTT. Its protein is CASSPLAGALPYTQYF.

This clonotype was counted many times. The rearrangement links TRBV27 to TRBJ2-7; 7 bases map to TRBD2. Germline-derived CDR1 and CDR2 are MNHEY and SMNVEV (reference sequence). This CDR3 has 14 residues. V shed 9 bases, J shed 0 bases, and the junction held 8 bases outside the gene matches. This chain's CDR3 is CASAPAGPSYEQYF. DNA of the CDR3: TGTGCCAGTGCTCCAGCGGGACCCTCCTACGAGCAGTACTTC.

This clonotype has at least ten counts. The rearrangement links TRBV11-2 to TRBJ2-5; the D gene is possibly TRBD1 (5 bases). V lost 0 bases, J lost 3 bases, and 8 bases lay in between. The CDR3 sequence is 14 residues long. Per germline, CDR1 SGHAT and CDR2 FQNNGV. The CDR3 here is CASSLELTEETQYF. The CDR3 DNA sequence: TGTGCCAGCAGCTTAGAACTGACAGAAGAGACCCAGTACTTC.

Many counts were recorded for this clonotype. The CDR3 DNA reads as TGTGCCAGCAGTTTTAGCGGAGACAGCACAGATACGCAGTATTTT. Protein product: CASSFSGDSTDTQYF. This rearrangement joins TRBV28 to TRBJ2-3; tentative D call: TRBD2 (6 bases). This CDR3 contains 15 residues. Deletions cut 3 bases from V and 0 bases from J, with 10 bases between. CDR1 and CDR2 from the germline V gene are MDHEN and SYDVKM. The variable domain in full, completed from reference TRBV28 and TRBJ2-3, reads DVKVTQSSRYLVKRTGEKVFLECVQDMDHENMFWYRQDPGLGLRLIYFSYDVKMKEKGDIPEGYSVSREKKERFSLILESASTNQTSMYLCASSFSGDSTDTQYFGPGTRLTVL.

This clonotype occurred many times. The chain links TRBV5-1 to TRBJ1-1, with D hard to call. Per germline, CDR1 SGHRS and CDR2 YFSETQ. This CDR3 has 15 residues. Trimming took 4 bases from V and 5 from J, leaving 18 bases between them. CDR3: CASSPEQSARTEAFF. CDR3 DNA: TGCGCCAGCAGCCCCGAACAAAGCGCACGGACTGAAGCTTTCTTT.

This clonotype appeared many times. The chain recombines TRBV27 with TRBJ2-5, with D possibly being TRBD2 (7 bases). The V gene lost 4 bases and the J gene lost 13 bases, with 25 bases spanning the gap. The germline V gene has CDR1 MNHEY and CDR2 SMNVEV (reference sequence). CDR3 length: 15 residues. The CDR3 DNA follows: TGTGCCAGCAGTTCATTTAAGGGTGCCTTAGGGGGGGCGTACTTC. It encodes CASSSFKGALGGAYF.

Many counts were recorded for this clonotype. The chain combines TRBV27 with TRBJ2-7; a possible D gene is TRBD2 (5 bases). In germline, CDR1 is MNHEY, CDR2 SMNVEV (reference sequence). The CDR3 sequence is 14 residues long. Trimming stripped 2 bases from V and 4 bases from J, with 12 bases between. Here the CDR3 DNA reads TGTGCCAGCAGTTTAAGGGTCGGAGGTTACGAGCAGTACTTC. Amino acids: CASSLRVGGYEQYF.

CDR3 loop: CASSTASGSHYNEQFF. CDR3 coding DNA: TGTGCCAGCAGTACCGCTAGCGGGAGTCACTACAATGAGCAGTTCTTC. V usage is TRBV12-3 or TRBV12-4 and J usage is TRBJ2-1, with TRBD2 matching 10 bases. The ends lost 5 bases at V and 3 bases at J; junction bases unmatched: 7. The CDR3 totals 16 residues.

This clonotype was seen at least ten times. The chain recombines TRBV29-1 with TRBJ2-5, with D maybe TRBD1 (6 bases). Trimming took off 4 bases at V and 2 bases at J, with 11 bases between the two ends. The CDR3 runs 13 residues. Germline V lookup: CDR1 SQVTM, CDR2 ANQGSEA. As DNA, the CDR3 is TGCAGCGTTGTTACAGGGCATCAAGAGACCCAGTACTTC. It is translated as CSVVTGHQETQYF.

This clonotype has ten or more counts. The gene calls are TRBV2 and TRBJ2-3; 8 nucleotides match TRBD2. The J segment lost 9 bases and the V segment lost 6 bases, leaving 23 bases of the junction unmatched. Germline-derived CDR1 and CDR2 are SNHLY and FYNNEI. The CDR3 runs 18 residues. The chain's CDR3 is CASRLGLVTRRSQLTQYF. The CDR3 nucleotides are TGTGCCAGCAGATTGGGACTAGTGACCCGGCGTTCCCAGCTAACGCAGTATTTT.

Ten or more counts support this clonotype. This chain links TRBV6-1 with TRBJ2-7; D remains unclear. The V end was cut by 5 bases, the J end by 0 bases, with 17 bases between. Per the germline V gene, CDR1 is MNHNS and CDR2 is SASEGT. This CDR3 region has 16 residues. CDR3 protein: CASSSLSAQSSYEQYF. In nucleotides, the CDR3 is TGTGCCAGCAGTTCCCTCTCCGCGCAGAGCTCCTACGAGCAGTACTTC.

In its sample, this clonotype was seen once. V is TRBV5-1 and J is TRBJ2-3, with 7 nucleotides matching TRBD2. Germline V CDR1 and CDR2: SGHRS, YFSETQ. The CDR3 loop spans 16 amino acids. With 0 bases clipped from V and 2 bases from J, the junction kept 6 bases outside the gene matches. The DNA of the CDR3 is TGCGCCAGCAGCTTGGGGCTAGCGGACTTCACAGATACGCAGTATTTT. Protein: CASSLGLADFTDTQYF.